This T cell receptor beta chain derives from a study of blood T cells in healthy people across ages. CDR3 length: 12 residues. V shed 6 bases and J shed 5 bases, with 8 bases lying between them. The germline V gene has CDR1 ENHRY and CDR2 SYGVKD. Details on this clonotype: The antigen is unknown.

Collection of around 10 milliliters of peripheral blood was performed for each donor. Researchers report isolating at least 7 million PBMCs per sample. Study findings and constraints: Shifts in expanded clonotypes may have been confounded by donor CMV status, which was unknown.

It was with a sample-barcoded 5' primer and a J-beta primer mix that a second PCR of about 6 to 12 cycles was run. Every single cDNA molecule received a tag from a template-switch adaptor with 12 random nucleotides. TCRdb fed the 5' RACE reads into MiXCR, producing one record per CDR3 protein. The table has about 680,000 distinct CDR3 sequences, approximately 49% seen once. The sequenced sample consisted of blood. The sequence was collected from a woman aged 55-69 years in good health. The chain has TRBV10-3 and TRBJ2-1; D may match TRBD1 or TRBD2 (5 bases each). CDR3 DNA: TGTGCCATCAGGACGGGACACAATGAGCAGTTCTTC. Translated: CAIRTGHNEQFF.